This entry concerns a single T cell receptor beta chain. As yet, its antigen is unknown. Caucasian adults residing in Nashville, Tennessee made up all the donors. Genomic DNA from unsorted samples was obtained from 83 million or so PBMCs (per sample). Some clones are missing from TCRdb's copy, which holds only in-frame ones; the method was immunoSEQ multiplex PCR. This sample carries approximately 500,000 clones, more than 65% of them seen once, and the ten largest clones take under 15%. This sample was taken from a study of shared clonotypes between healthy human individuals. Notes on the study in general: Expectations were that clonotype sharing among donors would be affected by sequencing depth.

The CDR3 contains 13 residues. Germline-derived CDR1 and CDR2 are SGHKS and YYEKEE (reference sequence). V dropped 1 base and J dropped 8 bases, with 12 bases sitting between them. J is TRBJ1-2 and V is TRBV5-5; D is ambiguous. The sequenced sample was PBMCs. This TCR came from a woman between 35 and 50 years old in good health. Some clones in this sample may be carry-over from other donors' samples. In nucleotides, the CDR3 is TGTGCCAGCAGCTTGAATGGGTTTGGGGGCTACACCTTC. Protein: CASSLNGFGGYTF.